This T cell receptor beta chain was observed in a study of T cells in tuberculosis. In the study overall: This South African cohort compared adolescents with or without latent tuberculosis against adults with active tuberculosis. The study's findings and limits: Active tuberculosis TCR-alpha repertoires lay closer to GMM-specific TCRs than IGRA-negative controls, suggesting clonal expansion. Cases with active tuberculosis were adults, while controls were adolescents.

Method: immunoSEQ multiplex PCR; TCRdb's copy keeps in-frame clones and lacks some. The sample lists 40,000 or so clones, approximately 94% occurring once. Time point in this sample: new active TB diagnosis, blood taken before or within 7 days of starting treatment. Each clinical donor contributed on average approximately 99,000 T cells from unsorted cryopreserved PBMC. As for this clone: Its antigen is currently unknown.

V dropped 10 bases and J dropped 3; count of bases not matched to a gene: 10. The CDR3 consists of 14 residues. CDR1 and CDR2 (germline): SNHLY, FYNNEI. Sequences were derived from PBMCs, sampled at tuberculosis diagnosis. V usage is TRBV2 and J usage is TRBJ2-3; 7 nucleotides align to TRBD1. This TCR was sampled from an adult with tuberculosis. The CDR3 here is CATRDREGTDTQYF. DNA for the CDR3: TGTGCCACCCGAGACAGGGAAGGTACAGATACGCAGTATTTT. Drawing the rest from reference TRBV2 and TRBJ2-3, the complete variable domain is EPEVTQTPSHQVTQMGQEVILRCVPISNHLYFYWYRQILGQKVEFLVSFYNNEISEKSEIFDDQFSVERPDGSNFTLKIRSTKLEDSAMYFCATRDREGTDTQYFGPGTRLTVL.